The 8 T cell receptor beta chains given below trace back to one sample, sequenced in a study of shared clonotypes between healthy human individuals. Naive CD8 cells were CD45RO-negative, positively selected for CCR7, excluding terminally differentiated effector memory CD45RA+ cells. The method was immunoSEQ multiplex PCR; TCRdb's version includes in-frame clones alone and lacks a portion of them. The sample has under 600,000 clones; roughly 98% are singletons. The sequencing sample was made of naive CD8+ T cells sorted from blood. These receptors were taken from a man aged 25 to 45 in good health.

V and J are TRBV4-1 and TRBJ2-7; no definite D call. The CDR3 has 16 amino acids. V lost 10 bases, J lost 3 bases, and 25 bases lay in between. Germline values: CDR1 MGHRA, CDR2 YSYEKL. The CDR3 DNA sequence: TGCGCCACCCAAAGACGCGGACGTGAGAGGATCTACGAGCAGTACTTC. It specifies CATQRRGRERIYEQYF.

This rearrangement joins TRBV28 to TRBJ1-4, with 10 bases aligning to TRBD1. From germline, CDR1 is MDHEN and CDR2 SYDVKM. The CDR3 has 15 amino acids. V lost 4 bases, J lost 7 bases, and 6 bases stayed unmatched. The CDR3 DNA reads TGTGCCAGCAGTTCCGGGACAGGGGATGGTGAAAAACTGTTTTTT. This codes for CASSSGTGDGEKLFF.

This sequence joins TRBV7-9 and TRBJ1-5; D is ambiguous. Germline V gene sequence: CDR1 SEHNR, CDR2 FQNEAQ (reference sequence). The CDR3 has 13 amino acids. Trimming shortened V by 1 base and J by 6 bases, and 7 bases separated the two germline ends. CDR3 nucleotide sequence: TGTGCCAGCAGCTTAGGGGCGATTCAGCCCCAGCATTTT. Amino acids: CASSLGAIQPQHF.

J is TRBJ2-3 and V is TRBV5-1; 10 nucleotides match TRBD1. Losses at the gene ends were 3 bases for V and 5 bases for J; bases not matched to a gene: 6. CDR3 size: 15 residues. Germline V gene lookup returns CDR1 SGHRS and CDR2 YFSETQ. This CDR3 reads CASSSDRGLLDTQYF. CDR3 bases: TGCGCCAGCAGCTCTGACAGGGGGCTTTTAGATACGCAGTATTTT.

This clone was seen a single time. V gene TRBV7-7 combines with J gene TRBJ2-5, with no clear D. The germline V gene encodes CDR1 SSHAT and CDR2 FNYEAQ (reference sequence). CDR3 length equals 16 residues. The V gene lost 0 bases and the J gene lost 2 bases, with 13 bases spanning the gap. CDR3 DNA: TGTGCCAGCAGCTTAGCCCTCTCTAGGGCTCAAGAGACCCAGTACTTC. Protein product: CASSLALSRAQETQYF.

The chain is built from TRBV9 and TRBJ2-7, with TRBD1 as a possible D gene (6 bases). This CDR3 has 13 amino acids. Trimming cost V 4 bases and J 3 bases, with 11 bases left between them. In germline, CDR1 is SGDLS, CDR2 YYNGEE. This CDR3 is CASSTPQGYEQYF. For the CDR3, the DNA is TGTGCCAGCAGCACACCACAGGGCTACGAGCAGTACTTC.

This sequence joins TRBV6-5 and TRBJ1-4; no clear D. The germline V and J ends were trimmed by 0 bases and 12 bases, with 11 bases remaining between them. Germline-derived CDR1 and CDR2 are MNHEY and SVGAGI. The CDR3 sequence is 13 residues long. The CDR3 is CASSYSTGSELFF. CDR3 DNA: TGTGCCAGCAGTTACTCTACGGGCTCCGAACTGTTTTTT.

The J gene is TRBJ2-7, the V gene TRBV14; TRBD1 matches 8 bases. This CDR3 contains 15 residues. From germline, CDR1 is SGHDN and CDR2 FVKESK. V dropped 3 bases and J dropped 6; count of bases not matched to a gene: 10. This CDR3 reads CASSHLRTGWPEQYF. The CDR3 DNA is TGTGCCAGCAGCCACCTCCGGACAGGGTGGCCCGAGCAGTACTTC.